Described below is a single T cell receptor beta chain sequence and its context. This clone is identified as medium-sized (0.01 to 0.1%). Its antigen is not yet known. The input lacks base qualities; no much larger clone sits a single base away. The source of the sample is a study of cytomegalovirus exposure and HLA in healthy donors (dated by TCRdb to 2017 to 2019). Background for the entire study: In an earlier analysis of about 560 of the donors, around 300 Gb of sequence data and roughly 100 million unique TCR beta sequences from about 179 million T cells were reported. In the later analysis, no new phenotypic data were used to find candidate immune exposures; instead, reliance was placed on TCR beta sequences and their occurrence across donors. In addition to the first cohort of 500 to 850 subjects, a separate validation cohort of 120 different subjects was used. In a later genetic analysis, genome-wide SNP genotypes for about three fifths of the roughly 670 donors were used, and that subset was treated as a discovery cohort. The study profiled the T cell repertoires of about 720 subjects by immunosequencing and related them to cytomegalovirus serostatus. A later analysis re-analyzed previously published TCR beta repertoires from about 730 donors and added high-resolution HLA genotyping to study TCR occurrence patterns. Four or five DR-DQ haplotypes were treated as single units for association and clustering because of strong linkage in the cohort. Every discovery cohort repertoire had been produced on one sequencing platform. Donor age, sex, ethnicity and CMV serostatus were collected together with the repertoire data. Typing coverage differed by locus: A, B, C, DRB1 and DQB1 were typed in about 620-640 donors, DQA1 in about 550, DPA1 in 600 to 610, and DPB1 in 450 to 480. Among under 450 genotyped donors of the cohort, an average of approximately 250,000 unique TCR beta nucleotide sequences were sequenced per donor, 15% to 20% of them non-productive. Both class I and class II loci were covered by HLA typing, at four-digit resolution. Among the roughly 400 genotyped donors, under 90% belonged to the genetic ancestry cluster associated with self-reported Caucasian donors. An earlier analysis of fewer than 750 of the donors used high-throughput TCR beta sequencing to judge whether each TCR beta V gene segment behaved as functional or pseudogenic. The study aimed to test whether cataloging public T cell receptors could reveal signatures of past pathogen exposure. An early release that covered approximately 600 HLA-typed donors contained approximately 300 gigabases of sequencing data and tens of millions of unique TCR sequences. The study combined high-throughput TCR immunosequencing, statistical association of individual TCRs with disease status, and machine learning to predict cytomegalovirus infection status. Broad study findings and their caveats: Strong co-occurrence of HLA alleles, especially DR and DQ, made assigning TCR associations to individual alleles difficult. In a later analysis, the rate of TCR association differed among HLA loci, with DRB1 alleles having the most associated TCRs and HLA-C alleles having the fewest. According to a later analysis, parvovirus B19, influenza, CMV and Epstein-Barr virus appeared linked to several top co-occurrence clusters. An association between a missense DCLRE1C variant and V-gene and J-gene trimming of TCR beta chains was found in a later genetic analysis and replicated in an independent cohort. Linkage disequilibrium might explain the correlated functional status among segregating V segments, but an unknown experimental factor could not be ruled out. CMV serostatus was the only immune exposure information available for the cohort. A later analysis found that HLA-associated TCR beta chains were more clonally expanded and had lower generation probabilities than equally common non-associated chains. In a later analysis, most CMV-associated TCR beta chains were found to appear HLA-restricted, with HLA associations seemingly driven largely by CMV exposure. Most TCR sequences were observed very rarely across donors, whereas some public TCRs were present in many individuals. Seventeen rarely observed V segments, including chromosome 9 orphons, were excluded from the earlier analysis of about 610 of the donors because counts were too low. A cluster of highly shared sequence variants was judged likely to represent a technical artifact of the sequencing pipeline. Because HLA typing was missing for some donors at each locus, association tests included only the typed subset. A further reported finding was that TCR beta sequences accurately predicted the HLA-A and HLA-B alleles for most subjects in the first cohort. The study gave a list of about 170 TCR beta chains associated with cytomegalovirus. In an earlier analysis of some 640 of the donors, most TCR beta V segments were observed in productive rearrangements about 87% or about 30% of the time, broadly matching IMGT annotations. The authors suggested that the approach could potentially be extended to other disease states and immunological phenotypes. Three of the identified cytomegalovirus-associated TCR beta chains were confirmed in vitro to be specific for cytomegalovirus antigens. Compared with the approximately 700-donor mean, donors in an Asian-associated ancestry cluster had fewer N-insertions in productive TCRs, according to a later genetic analysis. A later analysis associated roughly 17,000 TCR beta sequences with specific HLA alleles at a false discovery rate of 0.05. Some IMGT-functional V segments, including TRBV6-2 and TRBV6-3, could not be told apart with the 87-base-pair reads, so those segments were excluded. The presence/absence analyses assumed that sequencing depth was roughly uniform across donors, and that assumption may not be true. This cohort had only TCR beta chains sequenced, and the lack of alpha or paired-chain data limited which features could be detected. The classifier was reported to diagnose cytomegalovirus status with high specificity and sensitivity in both the original and validation cohorts.

The cohort consisted of hundreds of healthy bone marrow donors. At the time of sampling, every cohort member was nominally healthy, though immune exposures that went unrecorded were likely present. The donor tested CMV seronegative and was one of the 352 seronegative cohort members. Every donor gave a peripheral blood sample, and the peripheral blood mononuclear cells from that sample were used for TCR beta sequencing. The Qiagen DNeasy Blood Extraction Kit was used to extract genomic DNA from the blood cell samples. Libraries were made using the immunoSEQ multiplex PCR assay. For the multiplex PCR, a mixture combining 60 forward primers for TCR Vbeta segments and 13 reverse primers for TCR Jbeta segments was used. The CDR3 region of rearranged TCR beta genes was amplified from genomic DNA with a multiplex PCR assay. On the Illumina HiSeq System, the amplified TCR beta libraries were sequenced as 87-base-pair reads. Concerning the study's data processing: Across the roughly 670 repertoires, a later analysis counted roughly 77 million unique TCR beta chains, roughly 11 million of which were shared by at least two donors. Raw reads were error-corrected and collapsed into unique sequences with a nearest-neighbor algorithm that merged closely related sequences to remove PCR and sequencing errors. CDR3 sequences were aligned to IMGT reference sequences to assign V, D and J gene segments. For a sequence to be retained, a match of at least six nucleotides to both a V gene segment and a J gene segment was required. Rearrangements were classified as productive when the CDR3 lacked stop codons and remained in frame with V and J, and all other rearrangements were classified as non-productive. CDR3 was defined according to IMGT convention as the region running from the second conserved V-encoded cysteine to the conserved J-encoded phenylalanine. Sequences without an unambiguous match to a single V gene segment were excluded from the earlier analysis of several hundred of the donors. An earlier analysis of 587 of the donors called V segments functional above 56.7% productive rearrangements and segregating when the between-donor standard deviation exceeded 5%. To diagnose cytomegalovirus status from the catalog of TCR beta chain sequences, a statistical classification framework was built. A later analysis assigned V and J genes by comparing TCR nucleotide sequences with IMGT/GENE-DB human TR gene sequences. A later analysis assigned CDR3 sequences and most-parsimonious VDJ recombination scenarios with the TCRdist pipeline. A later analysis defined each TCR beta chain by its CDR3 amino acid sequence plus V-gene family, and excluded reads lacking a unique V-gene family. A later analysis removed 550 to 700 highly shared, low-generation-probability nucleotide sequences to deal with suspected cross-contamination and a sequencing artifact. A later analysis calculated a clonal expansion index for each public chain from normalized within-repertoire ranks of inferred template counts. In a later analysis, generation probabilities were computed using a VDJ recombination model fitted to out-of-frame rearrangements, and the results were checked against IGoR. In a later analysis, TCR-TCR, TCR-HLA and TCR-CMV co-occurrence was scored with hypergeometric tests, and a repertoire-size bias correction was applied to TCR pairs. To estimate false discovery rates, a later analysis permuted the HLA or CMV assignments 20 times. In a later analysis, co-occurring TCRs were grouped with DBSCAN, and TCRdist sequence similarity was added when clustering was performed within HLA-allele-positive subsets. Co-occurrence clustering excluded repertoires with fewer than 30,000 or more than 120,000 public chains, plus five with anomalous nucleotide sharing. TCRdb obtained this table from immuneACCESS and retained in-frame rearrangements with V and J assigned. These tables miss some clones; where compared with another copy, unresolved V genes account for less than half of the shortfall, and the remainder is unexplained. Clonal size and the V and J genes are those of that table, whereas D and trimming came from the DNA. This sample comprises about 140,000 clones, 70% to 85% of them detected only once. 1.5% to 2% of the sample is taken by the ten largest.

From the cysteine up to the phenylalanine, the CDR3 has a length of 16 residues. The entry retains the CDR3 DNA only, 48 bases that are in frame from base 1. V lost 6 bases and J lost 6 bases; the stretch between them is 24 bases long. For CDR1 and CDR2, the germline V gene (reference sequence) lists SEHNR and FQNEAQ. Sequenced: PBMCs. This chain is built from TRBV7-9 and TRBJ2-7, with a weak D call of TRBD1 (8 bases match). The receptor was derived from a man between 40 and 49 years old in good health and CMV-seronegative. CDR3 loop: CASSPDRGRGDGEQYF. The sequenced DNA is TGTGCCAGCAGTCCTGACAGGGGCCGGGGGGACGGCGAGCAGTACTTC.